Listed below are T cell receptor beta chains from one sample, sequenced in a study of neurological immune-mediated disorders. Each CDR3 protein gets one entry after TCRdb re-called the 5' RACE reads with MiXCR. Of 26,000 or so distinct CDR3 sequences in the sample, 5% to 8% were seen once. The sample was PBMCs. These receptors were obtained from a woman in her fifties or sixties in good health. CDR3s leave out the opening cysteine and the closing phenylalanine or tryptophan.

v_gene: TRBV20-1
CDR3aa: SARSRGYYGYT

v_gene: TRBV20-1
CDR3aa: SASVKRDTEAF

v_gene: TRBV7-2
CDR3aa: ASSRDLTDTQY

v_gene: TRBV7-2
CDR3aa: ASSLVFEQF

v_gene: TRBV6-6
CDR3aa: ASSFRTGAYEQY

v_gene: TRBV5-1
CDR3aa: ASSRGDWTYNEQF

v_gene: TRBV5-1
CDR3aa: ASSLGTNEQF

v_gene: TRBV27
CDR3aa: ASNVQGPNSPLH

v_gene: TRBV27
CDR3aa: ASSLKSGYGYT

v_gene: TRBV20-1
CDR3aa: SARTGLAGGSYQETQY

v_gene: TRBV19
CDR3aa: ASQSGESNQPQH